The clone carrying this T cell receptor beta chain was detected only a few times. It was with a sample-barcoded 5' primer and a J-beta primer mix that a second PCR of roughly 7 to 12 cycles was run. TCRdb re-derived calls from the 5' RACE reads in MiXCR, one entry per CDR3 protein. The sample has roughly 1.9 million distinct CDR3 sequences, about 39% seen once. This record comes from a study of blood T cells in healthy people across ages. This receptor was obtained from a human donor in good health. The sample comprised blood.

The DNA of the CDR3 is TGTGCCAGCAGGGATTCACTAGCTCGAGTGTCCTACAATGAGCAGTTCTTC. Protein product: CASRDSLARVSYNEQFF. The chain employs TRBV6-6 and TRBJ2-1; maybe TRBD2 (6 bases). The germline V and J ends were trimmed by 6 bases and 1 base, with 19 bases remaining between them. The CDR3 runs to 17 residues. Germline V gene sequence: CDR1 MNHNY, CDR2 SVGAGI (reference sequence).